The 25 T cell receptor beta chains below were found in one sample sequenced in a study of blood T cell repertoires in COVID-19. Sequencing used immunoSEQ multiplex PCR; TCRdb keeps in-frame clones, though not all of them. The sample lists 200,000 to 250,000 clones, roughly 89% occurring once. The sequenced sample was peripheral blood. Source of these receptors: a man in his fifties or sixties who had recovered from COVID-19.

The chain uses TRBV5-5 and TRBJ2-2; 9 nucleotides match TRBD2. V dropped 4 bases and J dropped 4; count of bases not matched to a gene: 8. The CDR3 length is 16 residues. CDR1 and CDR2 (germline): SGHKS, YYEKEE (reference sequence). CDR3 in DNA: TGTGCCAGCAGCCCCGCCGCAGCGGGAGGCACCGGGGAGCTGTTTTTT. Encoded protein: CASSPAAAGGTGELFF.

This clone has only a few counts. The V and J genes are TRBV23-1 and TRBJ1-4, with D unresolved. TRBV23-1 is designated an ORF whose function remains uncertain. The CDR3 loop spans 12 amino acids. V lost 6 bases and J lost 5, with 7 bases in between. The CDR3 here is CASSPFNEKLFF. CDR3 nucleotide sequence: TGCGCCAGCAGCCCCTTCAATGAAAAACTGTTTTTT.

A single count supports this clone. The J gene is TRBJ1-1, the V gene TRBV7-2; tentatively, D is TRBD1 (6 bases). Between the trimmed V and J ends, which lost 1 base and 1 base, there was a span of 10 bases. The CDR3 spans 15 residues. Germline CDR1 and CDR2: SGHTA and FQGNSA. CDR3 protein: CASSLESGANTEAFF. CDR3 nucleotides: TGTGCCAGCAGCTTAGAATCAGGGGCGAACACTGAAGCTTTCTTT.

The genes are TRBV7-7 and TRBJ2-3; D is undetermined. The CDR3 is 16 amino acids. Germline CDR1 SSHAT, CDR2 FNYEAQ (reference sequence). V was clipped by 7 bases and J by 3 bases, with 20 bases between them. This CDR3 is CASTSLILRLTDTQYF. The CDR3 DNA reads TGTGCCAGCACCTCTTTGATCCTACGCTTAACAGATACGCAGTATTTT.

The chain links TRBV29-1 to TRBJ1-1; TRBD1 matches at 9 bases. V lost 6 bases to trimming and J lost 1 base; unmatched junction nucleotides: 3. Germline CDR1 and CDR2: SQVTM and ANQGSEA. CDR3 length equals 13 residues. The DNA for the CDR3 is TGCAGCGTCGGACAGGGGTGGAACACTGAAGCTTTCTTT. As protein: CSVGQGWNTEAFF.

The chain recombines TRBV19 with TRBJ2-6; possible D gene TRBD1, 6 bases. Germline values: CDR1 LNHDA, CDR2 SQIVND (reference sequence). CDR3 length: 15 amino acids. The V and J ends lost 7 bases and 3 bases respectively, with 13 bases between them. In DNA, the CDR3 is TGTGCCAGTATTTCCCCAGGGGTTGGGGCCAACGTCCTGACTTTC. Encoded protein: CASISPGVGANVLTF.

The chain employs TRBV18 and TRBJ1-2; a possible D gene is TRBD1 (5 bases). Per the germline V gene, CDR1 is KGHSH and CDR2 is LQKENI. The CDR3 runs 15 residues. V lost 0 bases and J 4 bases, leaving 12 bases between the germline ends. CDR3 protein: CASSPPGGSIYGYTF. DNA for the CDR3: TGTGCCAGCTCACCACCGGGGGGGTCGATCTATGGCTACACCTTC.

V usage is TRBV7-2 and J usage is TRBJ1-1, with 7 bases identical to TRBD1. J was trimmed by 4 bases and V by 3 bases; bases with no gene match: 5. Germline assignment: CDR1 SGHTA and CDR2 FQGNSA. The CDR3 extends over 14 amino acids. In DNA form, the CDR3 reads TGTGCCAGCAGCTTCACAGGGGTTAGCACTGAAGCTTTCTTT. Protein: CASSFTGVSTEAFF.

This clone has only one observation. The chain uses TRBV5-6 and TRBJ1-6, with a weak D call TRBD1 (6 bases). The germline V gene has CDR1 SGHDT and CDR2 YYEEEE. Trimming left V 0 bases short and J 10 bases short, with 14 bases between. The CDR3 runs 15 residues. The CDR3 region has the DNA TGTGCCAGCAGCTTGGGGCAGGGGCGGGGGTCACCCCTCCACTTT. It specifies CASSLGQGRGSPLHF. Using reference TRBV5-6 and TRBJ1-6 for the parts outside the CDR3, the full variable domain is DAGVTQSPTHLIKTRGQQVTLRCSPKSGHDTVSWYQQALGQGPQFIFQYYEEEERQRGNFPDRFSGHQFPNYSSELNVNALLLGDSALYLCASSLGQGRGSPLHFGNGTRLTVT.

For the CDR3, the DNA is TGTGCCAGCAGCTTCCGGCGGGCAAGCACCTACAATGAGCAGTTCTTC. This codes for CASSFRRASTYNEQFF. The genes are TRBV7-3 and TRBJ2-1, with a tentative D call TRBD2 (5 bases). V lost 3 bases to trimming and J lost 2 bases, with 14 bases between them. Per the germline V gene, CDR1 is SGHTA and CDR2 is FQGTGA. This CDR3 region has 16 residues.

This sequence joins TRBV5-4 and TRBJ2-4; 11 bases align to TRBD1. The CDR3 sequence is 16 residues long. Looked up from germline, CDR1 is SGHNT and CDR2 is YYREEE (reference sequence). The V segment lost 4 bases and the J segment 1 base; nucleotides outside the gene matches: 4. CDR3 coding DNA: TGTGCCAGCAGCGCCGGACAGGGGGCTGCCAAAAACATTCAGTACTTC. It encodes CASSAGQGAAKNIQYF.

This clone was counted a few times. At one boundary the junction diverges from the germline segment, which might be a read error. The chain is built from TRBV10-3 and TRBJ2-7; possible D gene TRBD1, 5 bases. Looked up from germline, CDR1 is ENHRY and CDR2 is SYGVKD. The CDR3 covers 11 residues. The DNA for the CDR3 is TGTGCCATCCGGACCGTGTGGGGCTCGAACTTC. Translating gives CAIRTVWGSNF.

The chain combines TRBV6-1 with TRBJ2-3, with D unclear. Germline V lookup: CDR1 MNHNS, CDR2 SASEGT. The CDR3 covers 14 residues. V lost 11 bases to trimming and J lost 0 bases, with 15 bases between them. In DNA form, the CDR3 reads TGTGCCGCCCAGGTTACCTCTAGCACAGATACGCAGTATTTT. This encodes CAAQVTSSTDTQYF.

This clone came up once. J is TRBJ1-2 and V is TRBV7-9, with 7 bases fitting TRBD1. V lost 5 bases, J lost 5 bases, and 8 bases stayed unmatched. The CDR3 has 14 amino acids. CDR1 SEHNR and CDR2 FQNEAQ come from the germline V gene (reference sequence). The CDR3, as DNA: TGTGCCAGCAGCAGATCCACAGGGGTTTATGGCTACACCTTC. Protein product: CASSRSTGVYGYTF.

The chain has TRBV11-3 and TRBJ2-2, with D uncertain. Trimming left V 5 bases short and J 2 bases short, with 9 bases between. The CDR3 runs 14 residues. Germline V gene sequence: CDR1 SGHNT, CDR2 YENEEA. The CDR3 loop is CASSERINTGELFF. The DNA of the CDR3 is TGTGCCAGCAGCGAGCGAATCAACACCGGGGAGCTGTTTTTT.

V is TRBV27 and J is TRBJ1-4; 8 bases are a match to TRBD1. This CDR3 is built from 14 residues. J gave up 7 bases and V 3 bases, and 4 bases lay outside the gene matches. CDR1 MNHEY and CDR2 SMNVEV come from the germline V gene (reference sequence). As DNA, the CDR3 is TGTGCCAGCAGTTTTCAGGGGGCAGGTGAAAAACTGTTTTTT. It is translated as CASSFQGAGEKLFF.

CDR3 in DNA: TGTGCCAGCAGGTCCGGGACAGGAAGGGCTTTCTTT. Residues: CASRSGTGRAFF. The chain combines TRBV6-5 with TRBJ1-1; 8 bases are shared with TRBD1. CDR1 MNHEY and CDR2 SVGAGI come from the germline V gene. The CDR3 contains 12 residues. J lost 11 bases, V lost 6 bases, and 8 bases had no gene match.

This chain uses TRBV7-2 with TRBJ2-3, with 10 bases aligning to TRBD1. Trimming cost V 6 bases and J 3 bases; bases outside gene matches: 9. Germline CDR1 is SGHTA and CDR2 is FQGNSA. The CDR3 is 16 residues long. CDR3 sequence: CASRRPGQGPTDTQYF. In DNA, the CDR3 is TGTGCCAGCAGACGACCGGGACAGGGGCCTACAGATACGCAGTATTTT. Together with reference TRBV7-2 and TRBJ2-3, the CDR3 gives the full variable domain: GAGVSQSPSNKVTEKGKDVELRCDPISGHTALYWYRQSLGQGLEFLIYFQGNSAPDKSGLPSDRFSAERTGGSVSTLTIQRTQQEDSAVYLCASRRPGQGPTDTQYFGPGTRLTVL.

The chain links TRBV5-8 to TRBJ1-5; 8 bases line up with TRBD1. The CDR3 spans 15 residues. J gave up 6 bases and V 0 bases, and 5 bases lay outside the gene matches. Germline V gene sequence: CDR1 SGHTS, CDR2 YDEGEE. The CDR3 bases are TGTGCCAGCAGCTTGGTGGCAGGGGGCACTCAGCCCCAGCATTTT. Its protein product is CASSLVAGGTQPQHF.

The chain uses TRBV19 and TRBJ2-1; 10 bases line up with TRBD2. J gave up 8 bases and V 0 bases, and 4 bases lay outside the gene matches. The length of the CDR3 is 15 residues. Per the germline V gene, CDR1 is LNHDA and CDR2 is SQIVND (reference sequence). CDR3 DNA: TGTGCCAGTAGTATAGAGCTAGCGGGAGCGGATGAGCAGTTCTTC. Translated: CASSIELAGADEQFF.

This chain connects TRBV9 to TRBJ1-2; 8 nucleotides agree with TRBD1. Germline V gives CDR1 SGDLS, CDR2 YYNGEE. This CDR3 comprises 14 residues. V gave up 3 bases and J gave up 4 bases; unmatched junction bases: 5. This CDR3 is CASSAGQDVYGYTF. In nucleotides, the CDR3 is TGTGCCAGCAGCGCGGGACAGGATGTCTATGGCTACACCTTC.

This chain connects TRBV11-2 to TRBJ1-2, with D unresolved. The CDR3 has 11 residues. V lost 2 bases and J lost 4, with 2 bases in between. Looked up from germline, CDR1 is SGHAT and CDR2 is FQNNGV. CDR3 nucleotides: TGTGCCAGCAGCTTACTCTATGGCTACACCTTC. It yields the protein CASSLLYGYTF.

The chain uses TRBV5-4 and TRBJ2-2, with 13 positions matching TRBD2. The CDR3 has 15 residues. CDR1 is SGHNT and CDR2 is YYREEE in the germline V gene (reference sequence). V lost 4 bases and J lost 6; bases outside the gene matches: 3. The CDR3 DNA is TGTGCCAGCAGCCACGGGACTAGCGGGGCCGGGGAGCTGTTTTTT. Its translation is CASSHGTSGAGELFF.

This clone turned up a few times. The rearrangement uses TRBV19 and TRBJ2-7, with TRBD1 matching 9 bases. Germline V CDR1 and CDR2: LNHDA, SQIVND (reference sequence). The length of the CDR3 is 13 residues. Trimming removed 9 bases from V and 9 bases from J; junction bases left unmatched: 12. CDR3 protein: CASGTGTGRVQYF. As DNA, the CDR3 is TGTGCCAGCGGGACTGGGACAGGGAGGGTGCAGTACTTC.

Only one count was recorded for this clone. The gene calls are TRBV4-1 and TRBJ1-4; no reliable D call. V was trimmed by 1 base and J by 7 bases, leaving 10 bases between them. The CDR3 totals 14 residues. Per the germline V gene, CDR1 is MGHRA and CDR2 is YSYEKL. CDR3 nucleotide sequence: TGCGCCAGCAGCCAAGGTGCCGGTAGTGAAAAACTGTTTTTT. Its translation is CASSQGAGSEKLFF.